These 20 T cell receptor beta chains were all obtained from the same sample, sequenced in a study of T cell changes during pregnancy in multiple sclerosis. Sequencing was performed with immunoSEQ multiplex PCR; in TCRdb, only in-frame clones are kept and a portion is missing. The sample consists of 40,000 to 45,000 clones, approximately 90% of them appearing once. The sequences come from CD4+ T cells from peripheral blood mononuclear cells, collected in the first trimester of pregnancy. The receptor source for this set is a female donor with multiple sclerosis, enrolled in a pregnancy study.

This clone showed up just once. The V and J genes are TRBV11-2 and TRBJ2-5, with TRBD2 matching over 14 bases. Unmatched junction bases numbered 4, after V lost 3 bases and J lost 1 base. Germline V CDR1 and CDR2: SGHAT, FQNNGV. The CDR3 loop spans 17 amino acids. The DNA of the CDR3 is TGTGCCAGCAGCTTTTCGACTAGCGGGAGGGCCCAAGAGACCCAGTACTTC. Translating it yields CASSFSTSGRAQETQYF.

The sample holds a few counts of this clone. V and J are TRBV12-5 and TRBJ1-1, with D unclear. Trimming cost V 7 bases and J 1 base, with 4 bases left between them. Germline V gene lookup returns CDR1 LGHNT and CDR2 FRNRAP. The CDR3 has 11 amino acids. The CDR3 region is CASAWNTEAFF. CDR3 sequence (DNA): TGTGCTAGTGCCTGGAACACTGAAGCTTTCTTT.

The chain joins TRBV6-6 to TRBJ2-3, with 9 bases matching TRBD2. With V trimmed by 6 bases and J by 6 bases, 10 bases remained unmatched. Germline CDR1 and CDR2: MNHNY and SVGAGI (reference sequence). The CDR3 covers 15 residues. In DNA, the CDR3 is TGTGCCAGCAGGGATAGCGGGGGAGCACATGATACGCAGTATTTT. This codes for CASRDSGGAHDTQYF.

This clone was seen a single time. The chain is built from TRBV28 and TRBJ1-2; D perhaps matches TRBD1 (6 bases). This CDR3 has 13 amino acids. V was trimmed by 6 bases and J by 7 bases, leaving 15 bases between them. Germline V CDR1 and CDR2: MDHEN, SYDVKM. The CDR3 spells CASRLTGLGGYTF. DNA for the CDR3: TGTGCCAGCAGGCTTACAGGGTTGGGTGGCTACACCTTC.

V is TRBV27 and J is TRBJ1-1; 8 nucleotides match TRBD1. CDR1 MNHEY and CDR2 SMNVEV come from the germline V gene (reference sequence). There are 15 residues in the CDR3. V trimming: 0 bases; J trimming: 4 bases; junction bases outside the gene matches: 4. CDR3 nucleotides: TGTGCCAGCAGTTTATCTCAGGGGGCCGGCACTGAAGCTTTCTTT. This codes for CASSLSQGAGTEAFF.

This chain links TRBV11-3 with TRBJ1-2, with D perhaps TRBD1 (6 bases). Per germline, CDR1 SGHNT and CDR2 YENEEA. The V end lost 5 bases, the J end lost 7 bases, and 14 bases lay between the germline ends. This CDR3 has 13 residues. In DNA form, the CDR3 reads TGTGCCAGCAGCGCAAACAGGGAGGGTGGCTACACCTTC. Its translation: CASSANREGGYTF.

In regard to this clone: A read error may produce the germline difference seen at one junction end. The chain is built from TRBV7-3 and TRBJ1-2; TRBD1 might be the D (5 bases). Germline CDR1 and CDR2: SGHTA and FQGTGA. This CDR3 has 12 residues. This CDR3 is CASSLTGQNIAF. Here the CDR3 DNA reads TGTGCCAGCAGCTTAACGGGGCAGAATATCGCCTTC.

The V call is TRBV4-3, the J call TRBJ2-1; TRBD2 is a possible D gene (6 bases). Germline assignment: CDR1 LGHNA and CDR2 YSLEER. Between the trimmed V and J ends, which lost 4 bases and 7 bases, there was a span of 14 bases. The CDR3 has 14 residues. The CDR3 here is CASSRTSLTNEQFF. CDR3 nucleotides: TGCGCCAGCAGCCGCACTAGCCTAACGAATGAGCAGTTCTTC.

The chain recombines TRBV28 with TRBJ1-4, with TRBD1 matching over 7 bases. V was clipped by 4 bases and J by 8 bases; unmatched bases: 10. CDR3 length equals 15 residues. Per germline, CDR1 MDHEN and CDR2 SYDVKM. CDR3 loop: CASSWEQGTKEKLFF. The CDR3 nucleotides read TGTGCCAGCAGTTGGGAACAGGGGACAAAGGAAAAACTGTTTTTT.

CDR3 loop: CASSGPRGGNEKLFF. CDR3 coding DNA: TGTGCCAGCTCCGGGCCCCGAGGGGGTAATGAAAAACTGTTTTTT. This rearrangement joins TRBV11-3 to TRBJ1-4; maybe TRBD1 (6 bases). Germline loops: CDR1 SGHNT, CDR2 YENEEA. Trimming stripped 8 bases from V and 4 bases from J, with 17 bases between. The CDR3 runs to 15 residues.

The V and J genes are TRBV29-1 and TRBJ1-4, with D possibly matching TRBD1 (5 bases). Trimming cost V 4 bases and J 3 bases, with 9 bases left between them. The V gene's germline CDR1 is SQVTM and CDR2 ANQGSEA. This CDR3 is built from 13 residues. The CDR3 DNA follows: TGCAGCGTTGTGTACAGGTCTAATGAAAAACTGTTTTTT. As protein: CSVVYRSNEKLFF. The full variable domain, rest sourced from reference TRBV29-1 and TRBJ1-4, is SAVISQKPSRDICQRGTSLTIQCQVDSQVTMMFWYRQQPGQSLTLIATANQGSEATYESGFVIDKFPISRPNLTFSTLTVSNMSPEDSSIYLCSVVYRSNEKLFFGSGTQLSVL.

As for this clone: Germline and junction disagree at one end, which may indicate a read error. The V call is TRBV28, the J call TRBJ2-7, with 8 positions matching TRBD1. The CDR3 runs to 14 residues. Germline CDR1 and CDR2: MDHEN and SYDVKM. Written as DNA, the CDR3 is TGTGCCGGCAGAAGGGTAGGACAGGGCTACGAGCAGTACTTC. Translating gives CAGRRVGQGYEQYF.

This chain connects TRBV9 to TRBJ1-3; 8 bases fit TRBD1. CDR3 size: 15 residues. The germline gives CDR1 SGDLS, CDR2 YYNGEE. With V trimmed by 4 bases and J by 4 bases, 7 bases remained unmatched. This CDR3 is CASSSGQGAGNTIYF. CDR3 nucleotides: TGTGCCAGCAGCTCAGGACAGGGTGCGGGAAACACCATATATTTT.

The CDR3 DNA follows: TGTGCCAGCAGCGTAGTTCCAGGTCCAGAATGGGAGCAGTACTTC. Translated, it gives CASSVVPGPEWEQYF. The chain is built from TRBV9 and TRBJ2-7; no firm D call. The CDR3 is 15 amino acids. The V gene lost 0 bases and the J gene lost 7 bases, with 17 bases spanning the gap. The germline V gene encodes CDR1 SGDLS and CDR2 YYNGEE. Complete variable domain (other parts from reference TRBV9 and TRBJ2-7): DSGVTQTPKHLITATGQRVTLRCSPRSGDLSVYWYQQSLDQGLQFLIQYYNGEERAKGNILERFSAQQFPDLHSELNLSSLELGDSALYFCASSVVPGPEWEQYFGPGTRLTVT.

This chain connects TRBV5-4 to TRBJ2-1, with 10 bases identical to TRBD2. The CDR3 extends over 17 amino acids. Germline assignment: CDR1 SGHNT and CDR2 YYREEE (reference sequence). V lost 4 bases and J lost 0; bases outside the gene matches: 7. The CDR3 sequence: CASSGGASGGSYNEQFF. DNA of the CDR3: TGTGCCAGCAGCGGGGGGGCTAGCGGGGGCTCCTACAATGAGCAGTTCTTC.

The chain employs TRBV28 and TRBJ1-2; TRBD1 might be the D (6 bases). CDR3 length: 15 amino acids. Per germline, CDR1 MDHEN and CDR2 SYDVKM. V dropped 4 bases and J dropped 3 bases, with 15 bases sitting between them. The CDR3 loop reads CASSSPRGLDYGYTF. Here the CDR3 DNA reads TGTGCCAGCAGTTCCCCCAGGGGCCTTGACTATGGCTACACCTTC.

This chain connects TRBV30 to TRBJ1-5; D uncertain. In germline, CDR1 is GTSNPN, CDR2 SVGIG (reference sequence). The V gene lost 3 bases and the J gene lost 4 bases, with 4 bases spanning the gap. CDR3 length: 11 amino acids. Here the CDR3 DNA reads TGTGCCTGGAGCGTTAATCAGCCCCAGCATTTT. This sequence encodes CAWSVNQPQHF. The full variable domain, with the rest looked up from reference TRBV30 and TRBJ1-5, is SQTIHQWPATLVQPVGSPLSLECTVEGTSNPNLYWYRQAAGRGLQLLFYSVGIGQISSEVPQNLSASRPQDRQFILSSKKLLLSDSGFYLCAWSVNQPQHFGDGTRLSIL.

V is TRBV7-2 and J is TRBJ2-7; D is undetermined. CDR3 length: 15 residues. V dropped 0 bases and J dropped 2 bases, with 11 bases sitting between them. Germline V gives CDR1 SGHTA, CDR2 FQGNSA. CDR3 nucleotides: TGTGCCAGCAGCTTAGCGCTTGGCAGTCCCTACGAGCAGTACTTC. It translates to CASSLALGSPYEQYF. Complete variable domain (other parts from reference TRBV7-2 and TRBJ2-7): GAGVSQSPSNKVTEKGKDVELRCDPISGHTALYWYRQSLGQGLEFLIYFQGNSAPDKSGLPSDRFSAERTGGSVSTLTIQRTQQEDSAVYLCASSLALGSPYEQYFGPGTRLTVT.

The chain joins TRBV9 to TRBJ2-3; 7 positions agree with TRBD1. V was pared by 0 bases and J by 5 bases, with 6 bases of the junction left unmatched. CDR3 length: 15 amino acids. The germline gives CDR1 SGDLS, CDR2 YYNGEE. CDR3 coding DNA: TGTGCCAGCAGCGTAGGTGACAGGGTTGGAGATACGCAGTATTTT. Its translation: CASSVGDRVGDTQYF.

The CDR3 bases are TGTGCCAGCAGCCAAGGACAGGGGTTGTACTTC. It encodes CASSQGQGLYF. This chain connects TRBV14 to TRBJ2-7; TRBD1 aligns across 8 bases. This CDR3 contains 11 residues. Germline V lookup: CDR1 SGHDN, CDR2 FVKESK. Germline trimming cut 1 base from V and 12 bases from J; bases unmatched to any gene: 2.